A selection of T cell receptor beta chains follows, all from one sample in a study of T-cell memory formation after mild COVID-19. TCRdb itself ran the 5' RACE reads through MiXCR, one entry per CDR3 protein. The sample holds a few hundred thousand distinct CDR3 sequences, 20% to 25% seen once. The sample comprised PBMCs or a T cell subset sorted from them (not recorded which). These receptors all come from a man between 18 and 35 years old who had mild COVID-19 (a few samples of this study predate the infection). Cell type and time point are not known. CDR3s include the opening cysteine and the closing phenylalanine or tryptophan. A D gene is named only where the DNA matches it firmly. Size is omitted from some rows. Given values are once, few, many or a class for expanded clones.

V gene,J gene,D gene,clone size,CDR3 protein,CDR3 DNA
TRBV7-7,TRBJ2-1,TRBD1,-,CASSLGTGSYNEQFF,TGTGCCAGCAGCTTAGGGACAGGGTCCTACAATGAGCAGTTCTTC
TRBV6-2/TRBV6-3,TRBJ1-5,-,-,CASGDPYQPQHF,TGTGCCAGCGGGGACCCTTATCAGCCCCAGCATTTT
TRBV9,TRBJ2-3,TRBD1,-,CASGQGPDTQYF,TGTGCCAGCGGACAGGGTCCAGATACGCAGTATTTT
TRBV7-2,TRBJ1-2,-,-,CASSLDQGPYYGYTF,TGTGCCAGCAGCTTAGACCAGGGGCCATACTATGGCTACACCTTC
TRBV9,TRBJ2-3,TRBD2,-,CASSEGLGSDTQYF,TGTGCCAGCAGCGAAGGACTAGGGTCAGATACGCAGTATTTT
TRBV29-1,TRBJ2-5,-,-,CGVRTPQETQYF,TGCGGCGTGCGGACCCCCCAAGAGACCCAGTACTTC
TRBV7-8,TRBJ1-2,-,few,CASRGRAGYGYTF,TGTGCCAGCAGGGGCCGGGCCGGCTATGGCTACACCTTC
TRBV29-1,TRBJ2-7,-,few,CSVWGNGTPEQYF,TGCAGCGTTTGGGGGAACGGAACTCCCGAGCAGTACTTC
TRBV6-6,TRBJ2-5,-,few,CASSWQEQETQYF,TGTGCCAGCAGTTGGCAAGAGCAAGAGACCCAGTACTTC
TRBV27,TRBJ2-3,-,many,CASSLTGISTDTQYF,TGTGCCAGCAGTTTAACCGGGATTAGCACAGATACGCAGTATTTT
TRBV20-1,TRBJ2-3,-,-,CSAGVGASTDTQYF,TGCAGTGCTGGTGTAGGGGCTAGCACAGATACGCAGTATTTT
TRBV28,TRBJ1-3,-,-,CASVGNTIYF,TGTGCCAGCGTCGGAAACACCATATATTTT
TRBV6-2/TRBV6-3,TRBJ2-2,TRBD2,-,CSSSSGTRWTGELFF,TGTTCCAGCAGCTCCGGGACTAGGTGGACCGGGGAGCTGTTTTTT
TRBV5-6,TRBJ1-5,TRBD1,many,CASSMGQISNQPQHF,TGTGCCAGCAGCATGGGACAGATTAGCAATCAGCCCCAGCATTTT
TRBV13,TRBJ2-5,-,-,CASSRDGKETQYF,TGTGCCAGCAGCCGGGACGGTAAAGAGACCCAGTACTTC
TRBV9,TRBJ1-2,TRBD1,few,CASSVRQGAGGYTF,TGTGCCAGCAGCGTTAGACAGGGGGCTGGCGGCTACACCTTC
TRBV10-3,TRBJ1-2,-,few,CAIRVEANYGYTF,TGTGCCATCAGGGTCGAAGCTAACTATGGCTACACCTTC
TRBV5-1,TRBJ2-7,-,few,CASSSHDQTYEQYF,TGCGCCAGCAGCTCGCACGACCAAACCTACGAGCAGTACTTC
TRBV12-3/TRBV12-4,TRBJ2-1,-,-,CASLPGTNYNEQFF,TGTGCCAGCTTACCGGGGACCAACTACAATGAGCAGTTCTTC
TRBV5-1,TRBJ2-3,TRBD2,many,CASSPTSSGELQDTQYF,TGCGCCAGCAGCCCGACCTCTAGCGGGGAGCTTCAAGATACGCAGTATTTT
TRBV27,TRBJ1-2,-,-,CASSLGGATNYGYTF,TGTGCCAGCAGTTTGGGGGGGGCTACTAACTATGGCTACACCTTC
TRBV4-2,TRBJ1-1,-,-,CASSQDSGQAFF,TGTGCCAGCAGCCAAGATTCAGGGCAAGCTTTCTTT
TRBV20-1,TRBJ2-2,TRBD2,few,CSARSGGLTGELFF,TGCAGTGCCCGTAGCGGGGGGCTGACCGGGGAGCTGTTTTTT
TRBV20-1,TRBJ2-5,TRBD2,few,CSATGTSGDTTQYF,TGCAGTGCTACCGGGACTAGCGGGGATACGACCCAGTACTTC
TRBV5-1,TRBJ1-1,-,-,CASSSGLLQMNTEAFF,TGCGCCAGCAGCTCAGGTCTTCTACAGATGAACACTGAAGCTTTCTTT
TRBV6-1,TRBJ1-3,-,-,CASSGQVSSGNTIYF,TGTGCCAGCAGTGGGCAGGTCAGCTCTGGAAACACCATATATTTT
TRBV12-5,TRBJ2-2,-,-,CASGLYLQGHTGELFF,TGTGCTAGTGGTTTGTATTTACAGGGCCACACCGGGGAGCTGTTTTTT
TRBV20-1,TRBJ2-3,TRBD2,few,CSARQGGTDTQYF,TGCAGTGCTAGACAGGGAGGGACAGATACGCAGTATTTT
TRBV7-6,TRBJ2-7,TRBD2,few,CASSPGTSGGLYEQYF,TGTGCCAGCAGCCCTGGGACTAGCGGGGGGTTGTACGAGCAGTACTTC
TRBV18,TRBJ1-3,-,few,CASSPSTGVGNTIYF,TGTGCCAGCTCACCCTCGACAGGCGTTGGAAACACCATATATTTT
TRBV10-3,TRBJ2-1,TRBD2,-,CAISDPTSGGSSYNEQFF,TGTGCCATCAGTGACCCGACTAGCGGGGGTTCCTCCTACAATGAGCAGTTCTTC
TRBV10-3,TRBJ1-4,TRBD1,-,CAIRPGQNEKLFF,TGTGCCATCAGGCCGGGACAGAATGAAAAACTGTTTTTT
TRBV7-2,TRBJ2-7,-,many,CASTSWNEQYF,TGTGCCAGCACATCGTGGAACGAGCAGTACTTC
TRBV29-1,TRBJ2-5,TRBD1,few,CSVGGTEVQETQYF,TGCAGCGTTGGAGGGACAGAGGTCCAAGAGACCCAGTACTTC
TRBV5-1,TRBJ1-2,-,-,CASSSDSHYGYTF,TGCGCCAGCAGCTCCGACAGCCACTATGGCTACACCTTC
TRBV20-1,TRBJ2-2,TRBD2,few,CSASETVAGANTGELFF,TGCAGTGCTAGTGAGACCGTAGCGGGCGCGAACACCGGGGAGCTGTTTTTT
TRBV28,TRBJ2-3,-,-,CASTPRMPADTQYF,TGTGCCAGCACTCCACGGATGCCAGCAGATACGCAGTATTTT
TRBV5-1,TRBJ2-3,TRBD1,-,CASSLASLRGRTDTQYF,TGCGCCAGCAGCTTGGCCTCCCTGAGGGGGCGCACAGATACGCAGTATTTT
TRBV5-4,TRBJ2-5,TRBD2,few,CASSLGGLAGAGETQYF,TGTGCCAGCAGCTTGGGGGGACTAGCGGGGGCCGGGGAGACCCAGTACTTC
TRBV5-1,TRBJ2-2,-,-,CASSLREVTPGELFF,TGCGCCAGCAGCTTGAGGGAGGTAACTCCCGGGGAGCTGTTTTTT
TRBV20-1,TRBJ2-1,-,-,CSARPGLVDEQFF,TGCAGTGCTAGACCGGGCCTCGTCGATGAGCAGTTCTTC
TRBV5-5,TRBJ2-3,-,many,CASSLLVRTDTQYF,TGTGCCAGCAGCCTCCTAGTACGCACAGATACGCAGTATTTT
TRBV12-3/TRBV12-4,TRBJ2-5,TRBD1,-,CAAQREGALSETQYF,TGTGCCGCCCAGAGAGAGGGGGCGCTTTCAGAGACCCAGTACTTC
TRBV7-9,TRBJ2-1,-,-,CASSSLVHEQFF,TGTGCCAGCAGCTCGCTAGTACATGAGCAGTTCTTC
TRBV7-2,TRBJ2-7,-,-,CASSLVESYEQYF,TGTGCCAGCAGCTTAGTAGAATCCTACGAGCAGTACTTC
TRBV12-3/TRBV12-4,TRBJ1-2,-,-,CASSAAGNSYGYTF,TGTGCCAGCAGCGCAGCCGGGAATTCTTATGGCTACACCTTC
TRBV5-6,TRBJ2-6,-,few,CASSLGSTGANVLTF,TGTGCCAGCAGCTTGGGCAGTACTGGGGCCAACGTCCTGACTTTC
TRBV3-1,TRBJ1-2,TRBD1,-,CASSLPGQSYGYTF,TGTGCCAGCAGCTTACCGGGACAGAGCTATGGCTACACCTTC
TRBV6-6,TRBJ1-4,-,-,CASSYSAGFGEKLFF,TGTGCCAGCAGTTACTCGGCAGGGTTCGGTGAAAAACTGTTTTTT
TRBV5-1,TRBJ1-2,-,-,CASSLRSPGGGYTF,TGCGCCAGCAGCTTGCGATCTCCGGGAGGTGGCTACACCTTC
TRBV12-3/TRBV12-4,TRBJ2-7,-,few,CASSPTGRYEQYF,TGTGCCAGCAGCCCAACTGGGAGATACGAGCAGTACTTC
TRBV6-5,TRBJ2-7,-,few,CASSYGVTYEQYF,TGTGCCAGCAGTTACGGGGTCACCTACGAGCAGTACTTC
TRBV7-2,TRBJ1-4,-,few,CASSSELEKLFF,TGTGCCAGCAGCTCCGAACTAGAAAAACTGTTTTTT
TRBV25-1,TRBJ1-1,-,-,CAGRGDTEAFF,TGTGCCGGCCGGGGGGACACTGAAGCTTTCTTT
TRBV20-1,TRBJ1-5,-,-,CSASPSRGGQPQHF,TGCAGTGCTAGTCCAAGCCGTGGGGGTCAGCCCCAGCATTTT